One and the same sample provided the 30 T cell receptor beta chains below, sequenced in a study of blood T cells in healthy people across ages. The second PCR ran about 6 to 11 cycles with a sample-barcoded 5' primer and J-beta primers. MiXCR was run by TCRdb on the 5' RACE reads, yielding one entry per CDR3 protein. The data show approximately 880,000 distinct CDR3 sequences, roughly 50% seen once. Material: blood. The receptors stem from a man aged 25-45 years in good health.

In its sample, this clonotype was seen a few times. The CDR3 bases are TGTGCCAGCAGGATACAGGGATATGACTATGGCTACACCTTC. Residues: CASRIQGYDYGYTF. The chain joins TRBV12-3 or TRBV12-4 to TRBJ1-2; D may be TRBD1 (6 bases). The CDR3 is 14 residues long. With 6 bases removed from V and 3 bases from J, the gap between germline ends came to 14 bases.

This clonotype was recorded many times. This chain connects TRBV12-3 or TRBV12-4 to TRBJ2-7; D remains unclear. This CDR3 comprises 15 residues. The ends were cut back, 10 bases at V and 1 base at J, with 20 bases in the middle. CDR3 in DNA: TGTGCCACCCTGAGTGCCGGAATGGGTTCCTACGAGCAGTACTTC. Translating gives CATLSAGMGSYEQYF.

This clonotype was counted a few times. The rearrangement links TRBV27 to TRBJ1-1, with a tentative D call TRBD1 (6 bases). CDR3 length: 15 amino acids. V was clipped by 6 bases and J by 5 bases, with 19 bases between them. Germline CDR1 MNHEY, CDR2 SMNVEV (reference sequence). CDR3 sequence reads: CASSQPGHTRTEAFF. The CDR3 DNA is TGTGCCAGCAGCCAACCGGGACACACGAGAACTGAAGCTTTCTTT.

V and J are TRBV20-1 and TRBJ2-7, with a weak D call TRBD2 (6 bases). Germline V lookup: CDR1 DFQATT, CDR2 SNEGSKA (reference sequence). Trimming took off 8 bases at V and 2 bases at J, with 19 bases between the two ends. The CDR3 totals 14 residues. This chain's CDR3 is CSMNPRDEPYEQYF. DNA for the CDR3: TGCAGTATGAACCCGCGGGACGAACCCTACGAGCAGTACTTC.

This chain links TRBV28 with TRBJ2-5; TRBD1 or TRBD2 may be the D gene (5 bases each). Germline values: CDR1 MDHEN, CDR2 SYDVKM. Trimming left V 5 bases short and J 7 bases short, with 14 bases between. This CDR3 has 13 residues. The DNA for the CDR3 is TGTGCCAGCAGTGGTCCCAGGGACGGGACCCAGTACTTC. The encoded protein is CASSGPRDGTQYF.

Regarding this clonotype: This may be a read error, as it is one base from a much larger clone. V usage is TRBV20-1 and J usage is TRBJ1-2; 11 bases align to TRBD1. CDR1 is DFQATT and CDR2 is SNEGSKA in the germline V gene (reference sequence). This CDR3 is 16 amino acids long. Losses at the gene ends were 4 bases for V and 6 bases for J; bases not matched to a gene: 13. The CDR3 coding sequence is TGCAGTGCTATAGGAGGGGAAGGGACAGGGGGAAATGGCTACACCTTC. It codes for CSAIGGEGTGGNGYTF.

This clonotype was seen a few times. This chain joins TRBV6-1 and TRBJ1-1; a possible D gene is TRBD1 (6 bases). Per germline, CDR1 MNHNS and CDR2 SASEGT. This CDR3 is built from 12 residues. V shed 6 bases and J shed 4 bases, with 9 bases lying between them. The CDR3 region is CASRGQSTEAFF. The CDR3 DNA sequence: TGTGCCAGCAGAGGACAGTCCACTGAAGCTTTCTTT.

This rearrangement joins TRBV20-1 to TRBJ2-7, with TRBD1 as a possible D gene (6 bases). V lost 5 bases and J 1 base, leaving 30 bases between the germline ends. There are 19 residues in the CDR3. Germline V gives CDR1 DFQATT, CDR2 SNEGSKA (reference sequence). The CDR3 DNA reads TGCAGTGCTCCGGTTCGCGACAGGTCGGATTCGTTTATGTCCTACGAGCAGTACTTC. This encodes CSAPVRDRSDSFMSYEQYF.

The chain recombines TRBV6-5 with TRBJ2-1; a weak D match, TRBD1 (6 bases). The CDR3 contains 16 residues. The V gene lost 2 bases and the J gene lost 7 bases, with 18 bases spanning the gap. Germline V gene sequence: CDR1 MNHEY, CDR2 SVGAGI. The CDR3 bases are TGTGCCAGCAGTTACCGGGCTGGGGGCCTTAGGAATGAGCAGTTCTTC. It yields the protein CASSYRAGGLRNEQFF.

The chain uses TRBV6-6 and TRBJ2-1; either TRBD1 or TRBD2 may supply D (5 bases each). The CDR3 loop spans 13 amino acids. Trimming took off 1 base at V and 7 bases at J, with 8 bases between the two ends. The germline V gene encodes CDR1 MNHNY and CDR2 SVGAGI (reference sequence). CDR3 coding DNA: TGTGCCAGCAGTTACTATGGGGGTAATGAGCAGTTCTTC. It translates to CASSYYGGNEQFF.

This clonotype came up a few times. The chain is built from TRBV20-1 and TRBJ2-5; TRBD2 aligns across 11 bases. The CDR3 contains 15 residues. The germline gives CDR1 DFQATT, CDR2 SNEGSKA (reference sequence). Trimming cost V 5 bases and J 0 bases; bases outside gene matches: 5. The CDR3 DNA follows: TGCAGTGCTGATAGGACTAGCGGGTACCAAGAGACCCAGTACTTC. Translating gives CSADRTSGYQETQYF.

V is TRBV7-9 and J is TRBJ2-7; no definite D call. Germline V gene lookup returns CDR1 SEHNR and CDR2 FQNEAQ (reference sequence). The CDR3 runs to 13 residues. Trimming shortened V by 6 bases and J by 0 bases, and 9 bases separated the two germline ends. In DNA form, the CDR3 reads TGTGCCAGCAGGCCGGACGGCTCCTACGAGCAGTACTTC. It encodes CASRPDGSYEQYF.

This clonotype occurred a few times. A read error may be the cause here, since a much bigger clone is one base away. This sequence joins TRBV11-3 and TRBJ1-6, with no clear D. The CDR3 is made up of 14 amino acids. Trimming shortened V by 0 bases and J by 6 bases, and 6 bases separated the two germline ends. Germline V gene lookup returns CDR1 SGHNT and CDR2 YENEEA. CDR3 loop: CASSLERTNSPLHF. The CDR3 region has the DNA TGTGCCAGCAGCTTAGAACGGACTAATTCACCCCTCCACTTT.

The V gene is TRBV3-1, the J gene TRBJ2-7; 8 nucleotides align to TRBD2. Germline assignment: CDR1 LGHDT and CDR2 YNNKEL (reference sequence). Trimming removed 1 base from V and 7 bases from J; junction bases left unmatched: 6. The CDR3 totals 14 residues. The CDR3 spells CASSQVAGGNEQYF. The CDR3 DNA is TGTGCCAGCAGCCAAGTTGCGGGGGGTAATGAGCAGTACTTC.

In this sample, this clonotype turned up many times. This chain joins TRBV5-8 and TRBJ1-1, with D unclear. The CDR3 length is 11 residues. The V end was cut by 2 bases, the J end by 10 bases, with 9 bases between. The V gene's germline CDR1 is SGHTS and CDR2 YDEGEE. The CDR3 sequence is CASSFSWGAFF. CDR3 DNA sequence: TGTGCCAGCAGCTTCAGTTGGGGAGCTTTCTTT.

The chain uses TRBV20-1 and TRBJ1-2, with D possibly being TRBD1 (5 bases). V shed 0 bases and J shed 8 bases, with 13 bases lying between them. The germline V gene encodes CDR1 DFQATT and CDR2 SNEGSKA (reference sequence). This CDR3 region has 13 residues. CDR3 protein: CSARDPLRTGYTF. The CDR3 DNA is TGCAGTGCTAGAGACCCTCTGAGGACAGGCTACACCTTC.

This chain joins TRBV11-2 and TRBJ2-5; TRBD2 aligns across 8 bases. The CDR3 consists of 16 residues. Per germline, CDR1 SGHAT and CDR2 FQNNGV. The V and J ends lost 0 bases and 4 bases, in that order; junction bases with no gene match: 7. CDR3 amino acids: CASSLDPSGSSETQYF. CDR3 nucleotide sequence: TGTGCCAGCAGCTTAGACCCTAGCGGGTCTTCAGAGACCCAGTACTTC.

V is TRBV4-1 and J is TRBJ2-3, with 9 bases fitting TRBD2. CDR1 is MGHRA, CDR2 YSYEKL, per germline. Trimming at V came to 1 base and at J to 2 bases, leaving 7 bases not matched to a gene. The CDR3 sequence is 17 residues long. DNA for the CDR3: TGCGCCAGCAGCCAAGGAGAGGTAGCGGGGGTCACAGATACGCAGTATTTT. Its protein product is CASSQGEVAGVTDTQYF.

This clonotype was recorded many times. The chain employs TRBV27 and TRBJ1-6, with unresolved D. Per the germline V gene, CDR1 is MNHEY and CDR2 is SMNVEV (reference sequence). The CDR3 runs to 15 residues. The V gene lost 3 bases and the J gene lost 0 bases, with 6 bases spanning the gap. The CDR3 nucleotides are TGTGCCAGCAGTTTGGAGAGCTCCTATAATTCACCCCTCCACTTT. Translation: CASSLESSYNSPLHF.

The chain couples TRBV12-3 or TRBV12-4 to TRBJ2-4; maybe TRBD2 (5 bases). The CDR3 consists of 15 residues. V dropped 6 bases and J dropped 1 base, with 13 bases sitting between them. This CDR3 is CASRGSVLAKNIQYF. The DNA for the CDR3 is TGTGCCAGCAGGGGTAGCGTACTCGCCAAAAACATTCAGTACTTC.

The gene calls are TRBV7-9 and TRBJ2-1; 8 bases align to TRBD2. The CDR3 runs to 16 residues. Trimming took 5 bases from V and 7 from J; bases not matched to a gene: 13. CDR1 is SEHNR and CDR2 is FQNEAQ in the germline V gene (reference sequence). Here the CDR3 reads CASSGRNGGVSNEQFF. CDR3 DNA sequence: TGTGCCAGCAGCGGACGCAACGGGGGGGTTTCGAATGAGCAGTTCTTC.

The genes are TRBV27 and TRBJ2-3, with a weak D call TRBD1 (6 bases). Germline V CDR1 and CDR2: MNHEY, SMNVEV (reference sequence). Between the trimmed V and J ends, which lost 5 bases and 2 bases, there was a span of 11 bases. CDR3 length equals 14 residues. CDR3 in DNA: TGTGCCAGCAGTCGGACAGCCCCCACAGATACGCAGTATTTT. This encodes CASSRTAPTDTQYF.

This clonotype came up a few times. The chain joins TRBV3-1 to TRBJ2-1; TRBD2 matches at 11 bases. Unmatched junction bases numbered 3, after V lost 3 bases and J lost 5 bases. This CDR3 is 15 amino acids long. Germline V gene lookup returns CDR1 LGHDT and CDR2 YNNKEL (reference sequence). The CDR3 DNA follows: TGTGCCAGCAGCCAGCTAGCGGGGGGACACAATGAGCAGTTCTTC. Translating it yields CASSQLAGGHNEQFF.

V is TRBV10-3 and J is TRBJ1-2; the D gene is possibly TRBD1 (5 bases). CDR3 size: 14 residues. Germline CDR1 reads ENHRY; CDR2 reads SYGVKD. V dropped 1 base and J dropped 2 bases, with 8 bases sitting between them. CDR3 nucleotides: TGTGCCATCAGTGAGTTGGCAGGGAACTATGGCTACACCTTC. Its translation is CAISELAGNYGYTF.

This sequence joins TRBV20-1 and TRBJ1-5; D remains ambiguous. CDR3 length equals 12 residues. Germline V CDR1 and CDR2: DFQATT, SNEGSKA (reference sequence). The V gene lost 0 bases and the J gene lost 7 bases, with 7 bases spanning the gap. The CDR3 reads CSARDMGQPQHF. The CDR3 DNA sequence: TGCAGTGCTAGAGATATGGGACAGCCCCAGCATTTT.

Notes on this clonotype: The junction shows a germline mismatch at one end, possibly a read error. The V call is TRBV3-1, the J call TRBJ2-3; D not resolved. This CDR3 region has 13 residues. The germline CDR1 and CDR2 sequences are LGHDT and YNNKEL (reference sequence). The CDR3 sequence is CASSHPVADAQYF. Written as DNA, the CDR3 is TGTGCCAGCAGCCACCCCGTGGCAGATGCGCAGTATTTT.

The V call is TRBV4-3, the J call TRBJ2-5; D is unclear. Trimming left V 2 bases short and J 5 bases short, with 12 bases between. CDR1 and CDR2 (germline): LGHNA, YSLEER. CDR3 size: 14 residues. The CDR3 here is CASSQRWAWETQYF. The CDR3 DNA reads as TGCGCCAGCAGCCAAAGGTGGGCCTGGGAGACCCAGTACTTC.

This clonotype was counted at least ten times. V and J are TRBV7-3 and TRBJ2-1; D unclear. The germline CDR1 and CDR2 sequences are SGHTA and FQGTGA. The length of the CDR3 is 16 residues. V shed 2 bases and J shed 3 bases, with 14 bases lying between them. The CDR3 here is CASSLYPLGNYNEQFF. CDR3 nucleotide sequence: TGTGCCAGCAGCTTATATCCCCTCGGAAACTACAATGAGCAGTTCTTC.

The genes are TRBV7-2 and TRBJ1-1, with D hard to call. Germline V gene lookup returns CDR1 SGHTA and CDR2 FQGNSA. V lost 1 base and J lost 10, with 19 bases in between. The CDR3 spans 15 residues. The CDR3 nucleotides read TGTGCCAGCAGCTTAGATCGGGGTGTTGGGATGGGAGCTTTCTTT. Amino acid sequence: CASSLDRGVGMGAFF.

This chain joins TRBV4-1 and TRBJ1-2; D may be TRBD1 (5 bases). The V and J ends lost 8 bases and 4 bases respectively, with 17 bases between them. The CDR3 runs 14 residues. Germline CDR1 is MGHRA and CDR2 is YSYEKL. The DNA for the CDR3 is TGCGCCAGCGGGTCAGCGGGAGGGACCTATGGCTACACCTTC. Protein product: CASGSAGGTYGYTF.